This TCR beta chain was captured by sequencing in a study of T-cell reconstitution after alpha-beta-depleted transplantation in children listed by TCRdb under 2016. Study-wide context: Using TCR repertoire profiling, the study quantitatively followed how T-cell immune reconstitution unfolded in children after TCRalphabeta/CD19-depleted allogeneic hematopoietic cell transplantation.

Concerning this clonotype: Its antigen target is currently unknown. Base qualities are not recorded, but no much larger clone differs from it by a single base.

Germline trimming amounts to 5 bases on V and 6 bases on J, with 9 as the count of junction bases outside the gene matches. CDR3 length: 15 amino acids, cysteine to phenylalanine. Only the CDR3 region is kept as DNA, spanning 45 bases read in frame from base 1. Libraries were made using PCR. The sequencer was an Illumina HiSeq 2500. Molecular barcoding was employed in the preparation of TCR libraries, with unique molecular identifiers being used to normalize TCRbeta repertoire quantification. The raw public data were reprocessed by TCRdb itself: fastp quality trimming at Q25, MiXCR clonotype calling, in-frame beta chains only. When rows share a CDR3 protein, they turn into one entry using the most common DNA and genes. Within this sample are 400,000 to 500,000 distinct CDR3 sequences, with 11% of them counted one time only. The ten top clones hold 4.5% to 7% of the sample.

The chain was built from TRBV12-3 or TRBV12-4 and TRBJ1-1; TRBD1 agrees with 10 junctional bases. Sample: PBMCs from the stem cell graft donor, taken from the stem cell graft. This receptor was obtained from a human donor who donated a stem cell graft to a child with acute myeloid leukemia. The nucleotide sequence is TGTGCCAGCAGTCCTCAATGGACAGGGGGGCCTGAAGCTTTCTTT. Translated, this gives CASSPQWTGGPEAFF.